These 20 T cell receptor beta chains were all obtained from the same sample, sequenced in a study of early T cells in non-severe SARS-CoV-2 infection. Using its own MiXCR run on the 5' RACE reads, TCRdb lists one record per CDR3 protein. The data contain 65,000 to 95,000 distinct CDR3 sequences, 14% of them singletons. Sequencing was done on a sample of whole blood. The receptors derive from an adult who was a healthcare worker with PCR-confirmed SARS-CoV-2 infection or an uninfected control (not recorded which).

Ten or more counts support this clonotype. The chain is built from TRBV9 and TRBJ2-3; unclear D gene. Germline V gene data show CDR1 as SGDLS and CDR2 as YYNGEE. The V end was cut by 3 bases, the J end by 5 bases, with 4 bases between. The CDR3 is made up of 11 amino acids. In DNA form, the CDR3 reads TGTGCCAGCAGCGGCCTAGATACGCAGTATTTT. This sequence encodes CASSGLDTQYF.

The genes are TRBV6-4 and TRBJ2-1, with a weak D call TRBD1 (5 bases). Looked up from germline, CDR1 is MRHNA and CDR2 is SNTAGT. V was trimmed by 2 bases and J by 6 bases, leaving 5 bases between them. The CDR3 is made up of 12 amino acids. CDR3: CASSDRGNEQFF. CDR3 nucleotide sequence: TGTGCCAGCAGTGACAGGGGCAATGAGCAGTTCTTC.

This clonotype was seen more than once but under ten times. This chain uses TRBV20-1 with TRBJ2-2; tentatively, D is TRBD2 (6 bases). The CDR3 runs to 13 residues. The V end was cut by 7 bases, the J end by 9 bases, with 18 bases between. Germline V CDR1 and CDR2: DFQATT, SNEGSKA (reference sequence). The CDR3 DNA sequence: TGCAGTGTTCCCCGGGACTTCGGCAGGGAGCTGTTTTTT. Residues: CSVPRDFGRELFF.

CDR3: CASSFGDKASTDTQYF. In DNA form, the CDR3 reads TGCGCCAGCAGCTTTGGGGACAAAGCTTCCACAGATACGCAGTATTTT. The chain uses TRBV5-1 and TRBJ2-3; perhaps TRBD1 as D (6 bases). This CDR3 comprises 16 residues. Germline V gives CDR1 SGHRS, CDR2 YFSETQ. Trimming cost V 2 bases and J 2 bases, with 15 bases left between them.

The chain joins TRBV6-5 to TRBJ2-1, with unresolved D. The germline V gene has CDR1 MNHEY and CDR2 SVGAGI. V was cut by 0 bases and J by 4 bases, with 10 bases left in between. This CDR3 contains 15 residues. CDR3 DNA sequence: TGTGCCAGCAGTTACTCCCCGTTGAATTACAATGAGCAGTTCTTC. Translated, it gives CASSYSPLNYNEQFF.

The gene calls are TRBV30 and TRBJ1-5; maybe TRBD1 (5 bases). The ends were cut back, 5 bases at V and 5 bases at J, with 13 bases in the middle. The V gene's germline CDR1 is GTSNPN and CDR2 SVGIG (reference sequence). The CDR3 has 13 amino acids. CDR3 loop: CAWGLGGDQPQHF. The CDR3, as DNA: TGTGCCTGGGGCCTCGGGGGGGATCAGCCCCAGCATTTT.

This chain uses TRBV24-1 with TRBJ1-5; D is undetermined. The CDR3 has 16 amino acids. Trimming removed 8 bases from V and 3 bases from J, with 19 bases in between. Germline assignment: CDR1 KGHDR and CDR2 SFDVKD. This chain's CDR3 is CATTPSGESINQPQHF. CDR3 DNA: TGTGCCACCACCCCGAGCGGGGAATCTATCAATCAGCCCCAGCATTTT.

This clonotype showed up just a few times. This chain joins TRBV4-1 and TRBJ2-7, with 8 nucleotides matching TRBD1. Per the germline V gene, CDR1 is MGHRA and CDR2 is YSYEKL. CDR3 size: 20 residues. Losses at the gene ends were 4 bases for V and 0 bases for J; bases not matched to a gene: 20. The CDR3, as DNA: TGCGCCAGCAGCCTGATAACAGGGGGTGAGGCGAGGGCCAACTCCTACGAGCAGTACTTC. Protein product: CASSLITGGEARANSYEQYF.

The J gene is TRBJ1-1, the V gene TRBV20-1; no firm D call. Germline CDR1 is DFQATT and CDR2 is SNEGSKA (reference sequence). Trimming shortened V by 8 bases and J by 6 bases, and 13 bases separated the two germline ends. The CDR3 has 11 residues. CDR3 coding DNA: TGCAGTCCAACTGCCGGGCCTGAAGCTTTCTTT. Protein sequence: CSPTAGPEAFF.

The chain combines TRBV15 with TRBJ2-5; no definite D call. V was trimmed by 4 bases and J by 7 bases, leaving 10 bases between them. In germline, CDR1 is LNHNV, CDR2 YYDKDF (reference sequence). CDR3 length: 12 amino acids. CDR3 coding DNA: TGTGCCACCAGCACTCCGTGGGGGACCCAGTACTTC. Translating gives CATSTPWGTQYF.

This clonotype was observed a handful of times. This chain connects TRBV7-9 to TRBJ2-1, with D perhaps matching TRBD1 or TRBD2 (5 bases each). V was pared by 5 bases and J by 0 bases, with 14 bases between. The length of the CDR3 is 16 residues. From germline, CDR1 is SEHNR and CDR2 FQNEAQ (reference sequence). The CDR3 DNA reads TGTGCCAGCAGCCCCCGTGGGGGAAGCTCCTACAATGAGCAGTTCTTC. It codes for CASSPRGGSSYNEQFF.

This clonotype was picked up a small number of times. The V call is TRBV18, the J call TRBJ2-3; TRBD2 aligns across 9 bases. Germline V gene data show CDR1 as KGHSH and CDR2 as LQKENI. This CDR3 comprises 15 residues. V trimming: 5 bases; J trimming: 4 bases; junction bases outside the gene matches: 7. CDR3: CASSSWTSEADTQYF. CDR3 bases: TGTGCCAGCTCATCGTGGACTAGCGAGGCAGATACGCAGTATTTT.

The table lists this clonotype with a few counts. The V and J genes are TRBV2 and TRBJ1-2; the D gene is possibly TRBD1 (5 bases). CDR3 length: 16 amino acids. In germline, CDR1 is SNHLY, CDR2 FYNNEI. V was cut by 8 bases and J by 2 bases, with 21 bases left in between. The CDR3 nucleotides read TGTGCCAGCGTCTTGCGAATGGGGCAGATAAACTATGGCTACACCTTC. Its translation is CASVLRMGQINYGYTF.

The chain links TRBV7-3 to TRBJ1-1; possibly TRBD1 for D (6 bases). The CDR3 length is 14 residues. The V gene's germline CDR1 is SGHTA and CDR2 FQGTGA. V lost 4 bases and J lost 7, with 16 bases in between. The CDR3 region is CASSSTGRASEAFF. CDR3 DNA sequence: TGTGCCAGCAGCTCGACAGGCCGGGCAAGTGAAGCTTTCTTT.

This clonotype has only a few counts. The J gene is TRBJ2-1, the V gene TRBV12-3 or TRBV12-4, with 11 bases matching TRBD1. The CDR3 is 16 amino acids. The V and J ends lost 4 bases and 5 bases, in that order; junction bases with no gene match: 7. The CDR3 DNA reads TGTGCCAGCAGTTCGCACGGGACAGGGGGGAACAATGAGCAGTTCTTC. As protein: CASSSHGTGGNNEQFF.

This clonotype was detected a few times. The chain combines TRBV12-3 or TRBV12-4 with TRBJ1-6, with D unresolved. CDR3 length: 14 residues. V shed 1 base and J shed 6 bases, with 7 bases lying between them. CDR3 sequence (DNA): TGTGCCAGCAGTTTAGGGCCTGTTAATTCACCCCTCCACTTT. The encoded protein is CASSLGPVNSPLHF.

The genes are TRBV5-4 and TRBJ2-1; maybe TRBD2 (5 bases). Trimming took off 0 bases at V and 4 bases at J, with 14 bases between the two ends. Germline V gene data show CDR1 as SGHNT and CDR2 as YYREEE (reference sequence). This CDR3 has 16 amino acids. CDR3 nucleotides: TGTGCCAGCAGCTTGGAGTCGAGAAGGGAGTACAATGAGCAGTTCTTC. Its translation is CASSLESRREYNEQFF.

The V call is TRBV6-1, the J call TRBJ1-3; D remains ambiguous. CDR1 and CDR2 from the germline V gene are MNHNS and SASEGT. The germline V and J ends were trimmed by 6 bases and 0 bases, with 6 bases remaining between them. This CDR3 has 13 amino acids. The CDR3 region is CASSSVSGNTIYF. The CDR3 DNA follows: TGTGCCAGCAGCTCGGTCTCTGGAAACACCATATATTTT.

The chain carries TRBV29-1 and TRBJ1-1; a weak D match, TRBD1 (6 bases). The V end lost 7 bases, the J end lost 1 base, and 7 bases lay between the germline ends. This CDR3 is built from 11 residues. In germline, CDR1 is SQVTM, CDR2 ANQGSEA. The CDR3 nucleotides are TGCAGCGAGACAGGGAACACTGAAGCTTTCTTT. Its translation: CSETGNTEAFF.

In this sample, this clonotype turned up a few times. The chain couples TRBV5-8 to TRBJ1-5, with a possible D match to TRBD1 (5 bases). The CDR3 extends over 16 amino acids. The V gene's germline CDR1 is SGHTS and CDR2 YDEGEE. Trimming cost V 6 bases and J 1 base, with 17 bases left between them. The CDR3 region is CASTRNRIGSNQPQHF. The CDR3 region has the DNA TGTGCCAGCACGCGAAACAGGATTGGAAGCAATCAGCCCCAGCATTTT.